These T cell receptor beta chains were read from a single sample in a study of T-cell reconstitution after alpha-beta-depleted transplantation in children. From the PCR reads, TCRdb called clonotypes with MiXCR, one entry per CDR3 protein. The table lists around 190,000 distinct CDR3 sequences, about 7% of them singletons, with about 5.9% in the top ten. Here the sequenced sample was PBMCs, taken before TCRalphabeta/CD19-depleted stem cell transplant. Source of these receptors: a boy between 2 and 10 years old with acute lymphoblastic leukemia, due to receive a stem cell transplant. The CDR3 runs from the conserved cysteine through the conserved F or W. The order of the fields is D gene, J gene, clone size, CDR3 length, V gene, CDR3 DNA, CDR3 protein. D genes are given only for firm matches. Expanded clones get a size class; other rows say once, few or many, or leave the size out.

NA TRBJ1-1 few 13 TRBV7-3 TGTGCCAGCAGCGGGGCGGTGAACACTGAAGCTTTCTTT CASSGAVNTEAFF
NA TRBJ1-1 many 12 TRBV28 TGTGCCAGCAGTCCCCGGAGGGTTCAAGCTTTCTTT CASSPRRVQAFF
NA TRBJ2-5 many 14 TRBV7-8 TGTGCCAGCAGCTCCGGACAGTTTCAAGAGACCCAGTACTTC CASSSGQFQETQYF
NA TRBJ2-7 NA 13 TRBV5-1 TGCGCCAGCAGCTCGGGCCCCTCCTACGAGCAGTACTTC CASSSGPSYEQYF
NA TRBJ1-1 NA 12 TRBV27 TGTGCCAGCAAAAGAAGAGCTAATGAAGCTTTCTTT CASKRRANEAFF
NA TRBJ2-1 many 14 TRBV30 TGTGCCTGGACCCCTGGGAGATCCTACAATGAGCAGTTCTTC CAWTPGRSYNEQFF
TRBD1 TRBJ2-7 NA 14 TRBV20-1 TGCAGTGCTAGTCGGGAGCAGGGGGCTGACGAGCAGTACTTC CSASREQGADEQYF
TRBD1 TRBJ1-1 many 14 TRBV12-3/TRBV12-4 TGTGCCAGCAGTTCGGGACAGGGGATGACTGAAGCTTTCTTT CASSSGQGMTEAFF
TRBD2 TRBJ2-1 many 17 TRBV27 TGTGCCAGCAGTCGACGGACTAGCGGGGGGGATAGCAATGAGCAGTTCTTC CASSRRTSGGDSNEQFF
NA TRBJ2-1 many 13 TRBV6-2/TRBV6-3 TGTGCCAGCAGTTATAGTCTGAGGGATGAGCAGTTCTTC CASSYSLRDEQFF
NA TRBJ2-2 NA 13 TRBV2 TGTGCCAGCAGTGAGGCGAACACCGGGGAGCCGTTTTTT CASSEANTGEPFF
NA TRBJ2-7 NA 17 TRBV29-1 TGCAGCGTTGAAGATGACCAGTTGGCAGGGAGATCCTACGAGCAGTACTTC CSVEDDQLAGRSYEQYF
NA TRBJ2-7 many 13 TRBV25-1 TGTGCCACGTGGGGGCCCGGGAGCTACGAGCAGTACTTC CATWGPGSYEQYF
NA TRBJ2-7 many 11 TRBV20-1 TGCAGTGCCCGGGGGTATCACGAGCAGTACTTC CSARGYHEQYF
NA TRBJ1-1 many 14 TRBV29-1 TGCAGCGTTGAAAAGGAAGGGGTGAGAGCTGAAGCTTTCTTT CSVEKEGVRAEAFF
TRBD2 TRBJ2-7 few 14 TRBV3-1 TGTGCCAGCAGCCAGAGCGGGATTACCTACGAGCAGTACTTC CASSQSGITYEQYF
NA TRBJ2-1 few 16 TRBV7-9 TGTGCCAGCAGCTTAGTATTGGGCAGCGCCTACAATGAGCAGTTCTTC CASSLVLGSAYNEQFF
NA TRBJ2-1 many 15 TRBV12-3/TRBV12-4 TGTGCCAGCAGTAATCAACAGACAGGAGGTAATGAGCAGTTCTTC CASSNQQTGGNEQFF
NA TRBJ2-5 many 14 TRBV7-2 TGTGCCAGCAGCTTCGACAGAGGCCAAGAGACCCAGTACTTC CASSFDRGQETQYF
TRBD1 TRBJ1-1 few 14 TRBV7-3 TGTGCCAGCAGCCAGGGGGGAGGGGGCACTGAAGCTTTCTTT CASSQGGGGTEAFF
TRBD2 TRBJ2-3 few 16 TRBV20-1 TGCAGTGCTAGAGATCTCCCAGCGGGGTGGGCAGATACGCAGTATTTT CSARDLPAGWADTQYF
TRBD1 TRBJ2-7 many 13 TRBV29-1 TGCAGCTATCGGGTGACAGGGTTGGGCGAGCAGTACTTC CSYRVTGLGEQYF
NA TRBJ2-7 few 16 TRBV7-2 TGTGCCAGCAGCTTTACAGGACAGAAGAGCTCCTACGAGCAGTACTTC CASSFTGQKSSYEQYF
TRBD1 TRBJ2-1 many 19 TRBV27 TGTGCCAGCAGTTTATCGGTAGGGACAGGGAGGTTTTTGTACAATGAGCAGTTCTTC CASSLSVGTGRFLYNEQFF
TRBD1 TRBJ2-1 many 15 TRBV4-2 TGTGCCAGCAGCCAAGAGTTGCAGGGGGCATATGAGCAGTTCTTC CASSQELQGAYEQFF
TRBD1 TRBJ2-3 few 14 TRBV11-2 TGTGCCAGCAGCTTAGAATCGAGGGGGCATACGCAGTATTTT CASSLESRGHTQYF
TRBD1 TRBJ2-7 many 16 TRBV12-3/TRBV12-4 TGTGCCAGCAGTTTGGGGGACAGGGGCCGTAGGTACGAGCAGTACTTC CASSLGDRGRRYEQYF
NA TRBJ2-3 NA 14 TRBV7-3 TGTGCCAGCAGCTTAATCGGAGCACATGATACGCAGTATTTT CASSLIGAHDTQYF
NA TRBJ1-1 many 14 TRBV9 TGTGCCAGCAGCGATGACGGAGAGAACACTGAAGCTTTCTTT CASSDDGENTEAFF
NA TRBJ1-2 NA 14 TRBV6-5 TGTGCCAGCAGGTTAAACGGGGGCTTACTTGGCTACACCTTC CASRLNGGLLGYTF
NA TRBJ2-1 many 18 TRBV5-1 TGCGCCAGCAGCTTGGCCCAAGGGCGGGGTCCCTCCTACAATGAGCAGTTCTTC CASSLAQGRGPSYNEQFF
TRBD1 TRBJ1-6 many 15 TRBV5-5 TGTGCCAGCAGCGCAAGTAGACAGGGTAATTCACCCCTCCACTTT CASSASRQGNSPLHF
TRBD2 TRBJ2-3 few 16 TRBV6-1 TGTGCCAGCAGTGGCTTGAGGCTAGCGGGCACAGATACGCAGTATTTT CASSGLRLAGTDTQYF
TRBD2 TRBJ2-1 many 20 TRBV20-1 TGCAGTGCTAGTGACCCTATCGGACTAGCGGGAGGAAACAGTCGTAGTGAGCAGTTCTTC CSASDPIGLAGGNSRSEQFF
NA TRBJ2-1 many 16 TRBV25-1 TGTGCCAGCAGTGAATCCGGAGCGGTGGGTTACAATGAGCAGTTCTTC CASSESGAVGYNEQFF
TRBD1 TRBJ1-1 many 14 TRBV5-1 TGCGCCAGCAGCGCGGGACAGACAAACACTGAAGCTTTCTTT CASSAGQTNTEAFF
NA TRBJ1-5 many 14 TRBV28 TGTGCCAGCCGTCGGGGGACGTGGGATCAGCCCCAGCATTTT CASRRGTWDQPQHF
NA TRBJ2-7 many 13 TRBV28 TGTGCCAGCAGTGGTCGGCTAAAGGACGAGCAGTACTTC CASSGRLKDEQYF
NA TRBJ1-5 NA 15 TRBV6-5 TGTGCCAGCAGTTCGTTCCGTTCTAGCAATCAGCCCCAGCATTTT CASSSFRSSNQPQHF
NA TRBJ1-1 few 14 TRBV28 TGTGCCAGCAGTGTGGGAGGGGGAAACACTGAAGCTTTCTTT CASSVGGGNTEAFF
NA TRBJ2-7 many 12 TRBV9 TGTGCCAGCAGCGTTGACGGATACGAGCAGTACTTC CASSVDGYEQYF